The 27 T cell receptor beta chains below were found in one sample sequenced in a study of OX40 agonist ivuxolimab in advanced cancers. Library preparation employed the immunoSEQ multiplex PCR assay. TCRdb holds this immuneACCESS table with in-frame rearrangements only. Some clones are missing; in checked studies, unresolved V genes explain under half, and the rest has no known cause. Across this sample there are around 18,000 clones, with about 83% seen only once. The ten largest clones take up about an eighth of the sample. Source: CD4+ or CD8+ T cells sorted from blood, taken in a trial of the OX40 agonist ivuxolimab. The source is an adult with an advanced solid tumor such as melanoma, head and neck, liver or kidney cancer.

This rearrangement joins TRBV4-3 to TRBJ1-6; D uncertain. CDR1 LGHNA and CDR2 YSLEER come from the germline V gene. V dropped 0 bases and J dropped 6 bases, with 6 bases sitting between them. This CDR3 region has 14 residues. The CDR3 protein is CASSQDFPNSPLHF. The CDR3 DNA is TGCGCCAGCAGCCAAGATTTTCCTAATTCACCCCTCCACTTT.

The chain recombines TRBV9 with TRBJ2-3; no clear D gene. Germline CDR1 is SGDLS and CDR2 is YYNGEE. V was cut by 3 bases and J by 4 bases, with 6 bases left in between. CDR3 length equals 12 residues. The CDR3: CASSARADTQYF. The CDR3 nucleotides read TGTGCCAGCAGCGCACGGGCAGATACGCAGTATTTT.

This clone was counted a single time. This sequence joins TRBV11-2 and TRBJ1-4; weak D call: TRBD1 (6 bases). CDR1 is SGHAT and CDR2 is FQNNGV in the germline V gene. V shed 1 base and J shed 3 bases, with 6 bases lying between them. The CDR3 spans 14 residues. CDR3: CASSLGQANEKLFF. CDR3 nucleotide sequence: TGTGCCAGCAGCTTAGGACAGGCTAATGAAAAACTGTTTTTT.

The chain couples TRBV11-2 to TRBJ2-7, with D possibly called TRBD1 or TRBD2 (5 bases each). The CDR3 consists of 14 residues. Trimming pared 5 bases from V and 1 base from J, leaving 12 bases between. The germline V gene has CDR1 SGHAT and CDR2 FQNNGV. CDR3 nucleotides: TGTGCCAGCAGCCCTTCAGGGACGTCCTACGAGCAGTACTTC. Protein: CASSPSGTSYEQYF.

CDR3 region: CASSETPPGGVTDTQYF. The CDR3, as DNA: TGTGCCAGCAGTGAAACCCCCCCGGGGGGGGTCACAGATACGCAGTATTTT. The chain joins TRBV2 to TRBJ2-3; 8 nucleotides line up with TRBD2. The V gene's germline CDR1 is SNHLY and CDR2 FYNNEI. V was clipped by 2 bases and J by 2 bases; unmatched bases: 9. The CDR3 covers 17 residues.

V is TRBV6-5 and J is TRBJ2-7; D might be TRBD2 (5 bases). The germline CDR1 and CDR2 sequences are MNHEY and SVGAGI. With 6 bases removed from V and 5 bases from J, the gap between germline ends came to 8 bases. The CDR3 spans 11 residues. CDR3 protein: CASSSGNEQYF. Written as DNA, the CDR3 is TGTGCCAGCAGCAGCGGTAACGAGCAGTACTTC.

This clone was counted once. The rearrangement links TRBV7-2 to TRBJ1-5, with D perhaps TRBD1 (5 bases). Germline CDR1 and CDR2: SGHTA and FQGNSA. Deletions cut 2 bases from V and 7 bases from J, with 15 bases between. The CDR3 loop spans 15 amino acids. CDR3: CASSLTTVGGQPQHF. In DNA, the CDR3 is TGTGCCAGCAGCTTAACGACAGTGGGTGGCCAGCCCCAGCATTTT.

CDR3 protein: CASSQDADSRNQPQHF. The CDR3 DNA reads TGTGCCAGCAGCCAAGATGCGGACAGTCGCAATCAGCCCCAGCATTTT. This chain uses TRBV4-2 with TRBJ1-5; TRBD1 might be the D (6 bases). CDR1 is LGHNA and CDR2 is YNFKEQ in the germline V gene. The CDR3 extends over 16 amino acids. Trimming removed 0 bases from V and 2 bases from J, with 11 bases in between.

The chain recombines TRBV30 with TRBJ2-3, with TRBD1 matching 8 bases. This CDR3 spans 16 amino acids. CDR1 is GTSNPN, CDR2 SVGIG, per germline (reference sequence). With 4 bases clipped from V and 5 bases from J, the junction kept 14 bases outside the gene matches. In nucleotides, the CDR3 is TGTGCCTGGACAGGGGGCGGGAAGATGGATGGAGATACGCAGTATTTT. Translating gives CAWTGGGKMDGDTQYF.

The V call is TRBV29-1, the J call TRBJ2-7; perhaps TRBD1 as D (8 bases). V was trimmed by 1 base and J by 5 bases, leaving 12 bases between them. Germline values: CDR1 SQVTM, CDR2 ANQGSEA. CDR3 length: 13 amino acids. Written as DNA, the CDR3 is TGCAGCGTTGAAGTACAGGGGGGGGACGAGCAGTACTTC. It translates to CSVEVQGGDEQYF.

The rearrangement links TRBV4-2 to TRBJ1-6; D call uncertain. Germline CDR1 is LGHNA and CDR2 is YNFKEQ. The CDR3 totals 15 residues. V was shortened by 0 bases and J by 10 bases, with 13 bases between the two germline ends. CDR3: CASSQDAGFGSPLHF. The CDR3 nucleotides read TGTGCCAGCAGCCAAGATGCGGGGTTTGGGTCACCCCTCCACTTT.

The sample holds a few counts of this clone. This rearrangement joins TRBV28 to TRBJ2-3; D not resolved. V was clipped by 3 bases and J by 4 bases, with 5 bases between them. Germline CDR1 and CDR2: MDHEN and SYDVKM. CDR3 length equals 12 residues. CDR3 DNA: TGTGCCAGCAGTTTTGGATCAGATACGCAGTATTTT. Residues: CASSFGSDTQYF.

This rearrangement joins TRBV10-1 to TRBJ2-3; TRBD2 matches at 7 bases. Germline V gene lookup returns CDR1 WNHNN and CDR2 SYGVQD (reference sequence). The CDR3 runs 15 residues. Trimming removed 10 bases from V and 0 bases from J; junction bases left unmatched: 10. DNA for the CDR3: TGCGCCACCCTATTGGGGGGGGACAGCACAGATACGCAGTATTTT. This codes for CATLLGGDSTDTQYF.

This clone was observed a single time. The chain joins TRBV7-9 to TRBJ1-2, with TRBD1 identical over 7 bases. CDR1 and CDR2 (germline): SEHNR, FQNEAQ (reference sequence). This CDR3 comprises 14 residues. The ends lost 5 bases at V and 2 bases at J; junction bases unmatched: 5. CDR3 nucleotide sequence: TGTGCCAGCAGCCTGGGACAGATGAACTATGGCTACACCTTC. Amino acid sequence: CASSLGQMNYGYTF.

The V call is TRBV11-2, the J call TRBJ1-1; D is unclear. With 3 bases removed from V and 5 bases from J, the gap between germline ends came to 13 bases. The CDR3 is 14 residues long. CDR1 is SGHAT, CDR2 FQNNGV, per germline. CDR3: CASSFRDWGTEAFF. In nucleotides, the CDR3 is TGTGCCAGCAGCTTCCGCGACTGGGGAACTGAAGCTTTCTTT.

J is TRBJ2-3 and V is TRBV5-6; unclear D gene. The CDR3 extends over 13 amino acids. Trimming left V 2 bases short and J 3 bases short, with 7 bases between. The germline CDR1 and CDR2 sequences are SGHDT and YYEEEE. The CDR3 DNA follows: TGTGCCAGCAGCTTATTACAGACAGATACGCAGTATTTT. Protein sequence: CASSLLQTDTQYF.

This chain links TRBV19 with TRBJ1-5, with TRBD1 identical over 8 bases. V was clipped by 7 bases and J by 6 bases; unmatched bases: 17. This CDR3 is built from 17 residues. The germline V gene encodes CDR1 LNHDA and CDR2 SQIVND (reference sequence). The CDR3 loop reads CASKPLQGGSEGQPQHF. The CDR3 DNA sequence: TGTGCCAGTAAACCCCTACAGGGGGGGTCTGAGGGTCAGCCCCAGCATTTT.

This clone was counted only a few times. CDR3 loop: CASSFRGGNQPQHF. CDR3 nucleotide sequence: TGCGCCAGCAGCTTCCGGGGGGGGAATCAGCCCCAGCATTTT. J is TRBJ1-5 and V is TRBV5-1, with a tentative D call TRBD1 (5 bases). V gave up 2 bases and J gave up 4 bases, with 10 bases separating them. Germline V gene lookup returns CDR1 SGHRS and CDR2 YFSETQ. CDR3 size: 14 residues.

The CDR3 region has the DNA TGTGCCAGCAGTTTTTCCCCCTTTGAACAGATAACGGGAAACACCATATATTTT. It specifies CASSFSPFEQITGNTIYF. This rearrangement joins TRBV28 to TRBJ1-3; D is ambiguous. V lost 3 bases and J lost 4, with 22 bases in between. The germline CDR1 and CDR2 sequences are MDHEN and SYDVKM. This CDR3 has 18 amino acids.

Here the CDR3 reads CASSLEGASFGTEAFF. The CDR3 bases are TGTGCCAGCAGCTTGGAGGGGGCGAGTTTTGGCACTGAAGCTTTCTTT. The rearrangement uses TRBV5-4 and TRBJ1-1; 7 bases map to TRBD1. This CDR3 is 16 amino acids long. The germline V gene encodes CDR1 SGHNT and CDR2 YYREEE (reference sequence). Trimming at V came to 0 bases and at J to 4 bases, leaving 9 bases not matched to a gene.

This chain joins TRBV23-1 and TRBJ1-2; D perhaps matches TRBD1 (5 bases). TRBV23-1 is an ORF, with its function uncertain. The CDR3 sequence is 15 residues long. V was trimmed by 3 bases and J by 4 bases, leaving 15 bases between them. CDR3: CASSQRGDTSYGYTF. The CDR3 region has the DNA TGCGCCAGCAGTCAGAGAGGGGATACCAGCTATGGCTACACCTTC.

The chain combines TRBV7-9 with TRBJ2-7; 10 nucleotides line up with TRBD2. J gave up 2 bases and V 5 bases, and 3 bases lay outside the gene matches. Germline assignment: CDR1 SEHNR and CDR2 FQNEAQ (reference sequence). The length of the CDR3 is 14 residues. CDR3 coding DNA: TGTGCCAGCAGCAAGAGCGGGAGGGCCTACGAGCAGTACTTC. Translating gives CASSKSGRAYEQYF. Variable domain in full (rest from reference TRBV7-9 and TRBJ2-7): DTGVSQNPRHKITKRGQNVTFRCDPISEHNRLYWYRQTLGQGPEFLTYFQNEAQLEKSRLLSDRFSAERPKGSFSTLEIQRTEQGDSAMYLCASSKSGRAYEQYFGPGTRLTVT.

In nucleotides, the CDR3 is TGTGCCAGCAGCTTGGCCGGGGGGCCAAGCAATCAGCCCCAGCATTTT. Translation: CASSLAGGPSNQPQHF. The chain carries TRBV5-6 and TRBJ1-5, with D possibly matching TRBD1 (6 bases). Germline V gene data show CDR1 as SGHDT and CDR2 as YYEEEE. V was cut by 0 bases and J by 1 base, with 11 bases left in between. This CDR3 has 16 amino acids.

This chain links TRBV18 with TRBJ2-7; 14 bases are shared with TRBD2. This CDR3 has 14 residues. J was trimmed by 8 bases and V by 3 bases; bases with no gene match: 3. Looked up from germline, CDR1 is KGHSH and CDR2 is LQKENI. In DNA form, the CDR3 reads TGTGCCAGCTCACCGGGGACTAGCGGGGGAAAGCAGTACTTC. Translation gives CASSPGTSGGKQYF.

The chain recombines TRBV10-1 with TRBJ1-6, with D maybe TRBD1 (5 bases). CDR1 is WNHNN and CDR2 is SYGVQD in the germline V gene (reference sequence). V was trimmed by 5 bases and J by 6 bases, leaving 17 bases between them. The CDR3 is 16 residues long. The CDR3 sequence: CASSLRGPKINSPLHF. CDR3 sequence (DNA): TGCGCCAGCAGTCTCCGGGGCCCCAAAATTAATTCACCCCTCCACTTT.

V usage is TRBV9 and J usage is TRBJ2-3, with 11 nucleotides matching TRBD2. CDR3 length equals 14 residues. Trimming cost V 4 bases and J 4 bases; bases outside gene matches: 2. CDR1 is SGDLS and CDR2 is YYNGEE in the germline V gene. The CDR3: CASSNSGRADTQYF. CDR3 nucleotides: TGTGCCAGCAGCAATAGCGGGAGGGCAGATACGCAGTATTTT.

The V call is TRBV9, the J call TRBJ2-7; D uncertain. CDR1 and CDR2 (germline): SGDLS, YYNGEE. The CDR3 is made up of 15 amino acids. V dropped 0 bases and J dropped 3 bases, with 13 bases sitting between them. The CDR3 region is CASSVGGESFYEQYF. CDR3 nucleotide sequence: TGTGCCAGCAGCGTAGGGGGTGAGAGTTTCTACGAGCAGTACTTC. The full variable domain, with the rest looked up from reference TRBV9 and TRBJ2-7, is DSGVTQTPKHLITATGQRVTLRCSPRSGDLSVYWYQQSLDQGLQFLIQYYNGEERAKGNILERFSAQQFPDLHSELNLSSLELGDSALYFCASSVGGESFYEQYFGPGTRLTVT.